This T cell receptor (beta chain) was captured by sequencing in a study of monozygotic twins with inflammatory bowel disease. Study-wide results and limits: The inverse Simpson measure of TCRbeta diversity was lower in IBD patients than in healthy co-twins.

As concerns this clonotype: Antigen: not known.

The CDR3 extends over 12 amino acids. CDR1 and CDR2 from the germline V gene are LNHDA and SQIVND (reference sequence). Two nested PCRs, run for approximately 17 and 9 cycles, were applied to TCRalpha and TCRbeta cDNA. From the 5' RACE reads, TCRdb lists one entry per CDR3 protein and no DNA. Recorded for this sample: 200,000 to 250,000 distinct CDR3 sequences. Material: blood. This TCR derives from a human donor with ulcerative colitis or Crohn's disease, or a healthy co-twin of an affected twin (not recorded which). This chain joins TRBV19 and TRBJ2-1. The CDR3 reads CASSIQAREQFF. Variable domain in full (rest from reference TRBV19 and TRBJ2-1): DGGITQSPKYLFRKEGQNVTLSCEQNLNHDAMYWYRQDPGQGLRLIYYSQIVNDFQKGDIAEGYSVSREKKESFPLTVTSAQKNPTAFYLCASSIQAREQFFGPGTRLTVL.